Shown below are 27 T cell receptor beta chains from a single sample sequenced in a study of cytotoxic CD8 clonotypes in ibrutinib-treated CLL. Repertoires were generated with immunoSEQ multiplex PCR, while TCRdb's copy carries only in-frame clones and drops some. Here the sample spans some 81,000 clones, around 75% being singletons. Sample: PBMCs, taken after 12 months of ibrutinib treatment. These receptors originate from a human donor with chronic lymphocytic leukemia.

The rearrangement joins TRBV7-8 to TRBJ2-2, with 9 bases identical to TRBD2. This CDR3 is 16 amino acids long. The junction had 4 bases not matched to a gene; V was cut back by 1 base and J by 4 bases. In germline, CDR1 is SGHVS, CDR2 FQNEAQ. CDR3 region: CASSLGASGTTGELFF. Here the CDR3 DNA reads TGTGCCAGCAGCTTAGGGGCTAGCGGGACCACCGGGGAGCTGTTTTTT. The full variable domain, in which reference TRBV7-8 and TRBJ2-2 provide the parts outside the CDR3, is GAGVSQSPRYKVAKRGQDVALRCDPISGHVSLFWYQQALGQGPEFLTYFQNEAQLDKSGLPSDRFFAERPEGSVSTLKIQRTQQEDSAVYLCASSLGASGTTGELFFGEGSRLTVL.

The chain is built from TRBV7-9 and TRBJ2-3; 9 bases are a match to TRBD1. Trimming cost V 5 bases and J 0 bases; bases outside gene matches: 12. The CDR3 is 18 residues long. The germline V gene has CDR1 SEHNR and CDR2 FQNEAQ (reference sequence). CDR3 in DNA: TGTGCCAGCAGCCCGGGGACAGGGAAGGTTTCTAGCACAGATACGCAGTATTTT. This sequence encodes CASSPGTGKVSSTDTQYF.

V and J are TRBV18 and TRBJ2-3, with 8 bases matching TRBD1. CDR3 length: 15 residues. Unmatched junction bases numbered 7, after V lost 6 bases and J lost 2 bases. The germline gives CDR1 KGHSH, CDR2 LQKENI. For the CDR3, the DNA is TGTGCCAGCTCTCGCGGGGACAGGTACACAGATACGCAGTATTTT. This codes for CASSRGDRYTDTQYF.

Only one count was recorded for this clone. V usage is TRBV9 and J usage is TRBJ1-3; TRBD1 matches at 8 bases. Germline V CDR1 and CDR2: SGDLS, YYNGEE. The CDR3 sequence is 15 residues long. V lost 3 bases to trimming and J lost 9 bases; unmatched junction nucleotides: 11. Here the CDR3 reads CASSARTGWDSTIYF. In DNA form, the CDR3 reads TGTGCCAGCAGCGCCCGGACAGGGTGGGACAGCACCATATATTTT.

This clone was counted only a few times. V gene TRBV30 combines with J gene TRBJ2-6, with TRBD1 matching 8 bases. Looked up from germline, CDR1 is GTSNPN and CDR2 is SVGIG (reference sequence). This CDR3 is built from 15 residues. The DNA for the CDR3 is TGTGCTGCCGCAGGGGGCTCGTCTGGGGCCAACGTCCTGACTTTC. This translates into CAAAGGSSGANVLTF.

Worth noting for this clone: Since a much larger clone is just one base distant, this may be a read error. Within the sample, other DNA sequences also encode this same CDR3. The chain couples TRBV7-3 to TRBJ1-6; D perhaps matches TRBD1 (6 bases). The CDR3 sequence is 14 residues long. V shed 5 bases and J shed 6 bases, with 11 bases lying between them. The V gene's germline CDR1 is SGHTA and CDR2 FQGTGA. The CDR3 DNA reads as TGTGCCAGCAGCCCACAGGGTGGTAATTCACCCCTCCACTTT. Protein product: CASSPQGGNSPLHF.

This chain uses TRBV27 with TRBJ2-1; D unclear. The V end lost 6 bases, the J end lost 5 bases, and 5 bases lay between the germline ends. CDR1 is MNHEY, CDR2 SMNVEV, per germline (reference sequence). The CDR3 loop spans 11 amino acids. The CDR3 reads CASSQHNEQFF. CDR3 DNA: TGTGCCAGCAGCCAACACAATGAGCAGTTCTTC.

The chain is built from TRBV18 and TRBJ2-7; a possible D gene is TRBD2 (6 bases). This CDR3 comprises 14 residues. Germline values: CDR1 KGHSH, CDR2 LQKENI. Trimming took 4 bases from V and 5 from J, leaving 15 bases between them. The DNA for the CDR3 is TGTGCCAGCTCACGGGTCTCGGGAGTGGACGAGCAGTACTTC. It codes for CASSRVSGVDEQYF. Combining the CDR3 with reference TRBV18 and TRBJ2-7 gives the whole variable domain NAGVMQNPRHLVRRRGQEARLRCSPMKGHSHVYWYRQLPEEGLKFMVYLQKENIIDESGMPKERFSAEFPKEGPSILRIQQVVRGDSAAYFCASSRVSGVDEQYFGPGTRLTVT.

The chain links TRBV28 to TRBJ2-3, with a weak D call TRBD1 (5 bases). The CDR3 has 12 amino acids. Trimming pared 6 bases from V and 5 bases from J, leaving 9 bases between. Germline V gene sequence: CDR1 MDHEN, CDR2 SYDVKM. The CDR3 spells CASSPGRDTQYF. CDR3 nucleotide sequence: TGTGCCAGCAGCCCAGGGCGAGATACGCAGTATTTT. Full variable domain (outside the CDR3, taken from reference TRBV28 and TRBJ2-3): DVKVTQSSRYLVKRTGEKVFLECVQDMDHENMFWYRQDPGLGLRLIYFSYDVKMKEKGDIPEGYSVSREKKERFSLILESASTNQTSMYLCASSPGRDTQYFGPGTRLTVL.

This clone was seen once. The gene calls are TRBV29-1 and TRBJ2-3; D remains ambiguous. This CDR3 is built from 12 residues. Germline-derived CDR1 and CDR2 are SQVTM and ANQGSEA. Here the CDR3 reads CGGRVGTDTQYF. The CDR3 nucleotides read TGCGGCGGCCGGGTGGGCACAGATACGCAGTATTTT.

The CDR3 is CARGPWGANYEQYF. The CDR3 DNA reads TGTGCCAGGGGACCTTGGGGGGCCAATTACGAGCAGTACTTC. This chain connects TRBV11-3 to TRBJ2-7; the D gene could be TRBD1 or TRBD2 (6 bases each). The CDR3 is made up of 14 amino acids. The germline V and J ends were trimmed by 9 bases and 4 bases, with 19 bases remaining between them. Per germline, CDR1 SGHNT and CDR2 YENEEA.

The rearrangement uses TRBV6-6 and TRBJ1-4; 8 bases fit TRBD1. Looked up from germline, CDR1 is MNHNY and CDR2 is SVGAGI (reference sequence). The CDR3 sequence is 14 residues long. The V gene end was trimmed by 6 bases and the J gene end by 4 bases; junction bases not matched to a gene: 4. CDR3 in DNA: TGTGCCAGCAGCCCAGGGGGCGGTAATGAAAAACTGTTTTTT. Residues: CASSPGGGNEKLFF.

The V gene is TRBV20-1, the J gene TRBJ2-5; D is uncertain. The CDR3 runs 11 residues. V was cut by 3 bases and J by 4 bases, with 6 bases left in between. In germline, CDR1 is DFQATT, CDR2 SNEGSKA (reference sequence). CDR3 region: CSARNAETQYF. The CDR3 coding sequence is TGCAGTGCTAGGAATGCAGAGACCCAGTACTTC.

This sequence joins TRBV30 and TRBJ1-2; D is undetermined. CDR1 and CDR2 from the germline V gene are GTSNPN and SVGIG (reference sequence). With 4 bases removed from V and 8 bases from J, the gap between germline ends came to 11 bases. The CDR3 spans 11 residues. The CDR3 loop reads CAWNRGGGYTF. CDR3 in DNA: TGTGCCTGGAACCGAGGCGGGGGCTACACCTTC.

A few counts support this clone. The J gene is TRBJ2-5, the V gene TRBV19, with D maybe TRBD2 (5 bases). The CDR3 has 15 amino acids. Trimming cost V 6 bases and J 2 bases, with 16 bases left between them. CDR1 is LNHDA, CDR2 SQIVND, per germline (reference sequence). The CDR3 DNA sequence: TGTGCCAGTAGCCAAGAGGGCGGAAGACAAGAGACCCAGTACTTC. Its translation: CASSQEGGRQETQYF.

The genes are TRBV6-6 and TRBJ1-5, with D possibly matching TRBD1 (6 bases). Trimming shortened V by 6 bases and J by 4 bases, and 16 bases separated the two germline ends. Germline CDR1 reads MNHNY; CDR2 reads SVGAGI (reference sequence). This CDR3 spans 15 amino acids. The CDR3 protein is CASSRPGDGNQPQHF. For the CDR3, the DNA is TGTGCCAGCAGCCGCCCAGGGGATGGAAATCAGCCCCAGCATTTT.

This clone has just one count. The chain carries TRBV9 and TRBJ1-1; D may be TRBD1 (5 bases). CDR1 SGDLS and CDR2 YYNGEE come from the germline V gene. The CDR3 has 16 amino acids. V lost 4 bases and J 4 bases, leaving 20 bases between the germline ends. The CDR3 coding sequence is TGTGCCAGCAGCCATCCCGGGGGGTACGGTGGCACTGAAGCTTTCTTT. This translates into CASSHPGGYGGTEAFF.

This clone was detected a few times. The chain joins TRBV2 to TRBJ1-5; D perhaps matches TRBD1 (5 bases). The germline gives CDR1 SNHLY, CDR2 FYNNEI. CDR3 size: 13 residues. The germline V and J ends were trimmed by 3 bases and 4 bases, with 7 bases remaining between them. CDR3 in amino acids: CASSEGPNQPQHF. In DNA form, the CDR3 reads TGTGCCAGCAGTGAGGGGCCAAATCAGCCCCAGCATTTT.

This clone was detected a few times. This sequence joins TRBV2 and TRBJ1-5; 8 bases match TRBD1. Unmatched junction bases numbered 8, after V lost 6 bases and J lost 10 bases. The CDR3 loop spans 13 amino acids. Germline V gives CDR1 SNHLY, CDR2 FYNNEI. This CDR3 is CASRETGVQPQHF. Here the CDR3 DNA reads TGTGCCAGCAGAGAGACAGGGGTTCAACCCCAGCATTTT.

The CDR3 is CASSQGRNTEAFF. The CDR3 coding sequence is TGTGCCAGCAGCCAGGGTAGGAACACTGAAGCTTTCTTT. The chain carries TRBV28 and TRBJ1-1; the D gene is possibly TRBD1 (5 bases). Germline V gene sequence: CDR1 MDHEN, CDR2 SYDVKM. Trimming removed 6 bases from V and 1 base from J, with 9 bases in between. The length of the CDR3 is 13 residues.

This rearrangement joins TRBV28 to TRBJ1-1, with a tentative D call TRBD1 (6 bases). Germline CDR1 and CDR2: MDHEN and SYDVKM. V was pared by 10 bases and J by 8 bases, with 14 bases between. This CDR3 region has 11 residues. CDR3 sequence: CATIRGIEAFF. The CDR3 DNA reads TGTGCCACCATTAGGGGGATCGAAGCTTTCTTT.

V gene TRBV4-3 combines with J gene TRBJ2-7; D is unresolved. In germline, CDR1 is LGHNA, CDR2 YSLEER. This CDR3 is 14 amino acids long. Deletions cut 0 bases from V and 6 bases from J, with 12 bases between. In DNA form, the CDR3 reads TGCGCCAGCAGCCAAGAGCCCGCGTGGTCCGAGCAGTACTTC. Its protein is CASSQEPAWSEQYF.

The CDR3 DNA follows: TGTGCCAGCAGCCCCCCGGCTGGCGGGCAGTTCTTC. This translates into CASSPPAGGQFF. V usage is TRBV11-2 and J usage is TRBJ2-1; no clear D. The CDR3 length is 12 residues. Per germline, CDR1 SGHAT and CDR2 FQNNGV. V lost 5 bases to trimming and J lost 12 bases, with 14 bases between them.

The CDR3 sequence: CASSEGGQTYNEQFF. The CDR3 DNA follows: TGTGCCAGCAGCGAGGGAGGACAGACCTACAATGAGCAGTTCTTC. This chain links TRBV9 with TRBJ2-1; perhaps D is TRBD1 or TRBD2 (6 bases each). The CDR3 is 15 residues long. The germline V and J ends were trimmed by 3 bases and 2 bases, with 12 bases remaining between them. The germline gives CDR1 SGDLS, CDR2 YYNGEE.

This chain joins TRBV29-1 and TRBJ2-7; D possibly corresponds to TRBD2 (7 bases). Germline CDR1 SQVTM, CDR2 ANQGSEA. The CDR3 contains 14 residues. V dropped 7 bases and J dropped 6 bases, with 22 bases sitting between them. CDR3 nucleotides: TGCAGCGCAAATATGGGGACCGGGGGGCGCGAGCAGTACTTC. This encodes CSANMGTGGREQYF.

The chain couples TRBV6-5 to TRBJ2-7; D ambiguous. Between the trimmed V and J ends, which lost 7 bases and 1 base, there was a span of 14 bases. The CDR3 loop spans 14 amino acids. Germline V gene data show CDR1 as MNHEY and CDR2 as SVGAGI. This CDR3 reads CASIGWQDSYEQYF. Here the CDR3 DNA reads TGTGCCAGCATCGGGTGGCAGGATTCCTACGAGCAGTACTTC.

This clone was picked up one time. V gene TRBV7-3 combines with J gene TRBJ2-1; 9 bases align to TRBD1. V trimming: 5 bases; J trimming: 5 bases; junction bases outside the gene matches: 7. Germline CDR1 SGHTA, CDR2 FQGTGA. This CDR3 region has 15 residues. CDR3 residues: CASSPRTGVNNEQFF. CDR3 sequence (DNA): TGTGCCAGCAGCCCCCGGACAGGGGTGAACAATGAGCAGTTCTTC.